A selection of T cell receptor beta chains follows, all from one sample in a study of blood T cell repertoires in COVID-19. Measured with immunoSEQ multiplex PCR; TCRdb has only the in-frame clones, and not every one. The repertoire holds about 120,000 clones, with approximately 80% as singletons. Sequencing input: peripheral blood. These receptors all stem from a man aged 50 or older with acute or convalescent COVID-19. CDR3s include the opening cysteine and the closing phenylalanine or tryptophan. D genes are given only for firm matches.

v_gene,d_gene,CDR3aa
TRBV2,TRBD1,CASSEFSQGGDTIYF
TRBV3-1/TRBV3-2,TRBD1,CASSHDWGQGEYDEQFF
TRBV14,TRBD1,CASSRGQGSLKGEQFF
TRBV4-2,-,CASSQLRETSGNTIYF
TRBV2,TRBD2,CASSGLAGGTGELFF
TRBV28,TRBD1,CASSFGRGREKLFF
TRBV7-3,TRBD2,CASSTGLANTGELFF
TRBV7-3,-,CASSSTGAQTF
TRBV3-1/TRBV3-2,TRBD1,CASSQEGQGNTGELFF
TRBV18,TRBD2,CASSLQLAGGEETQYF
TRBV7-8,-,CASSYPPGHNYEQYF
TRBV9,TRBD2,CASSAGTSSTDTQYF
TRBV5-1,TRBD2,CASSRHREDTGELFF
TRBV28,-,CASSLRLSIYF
TRBV27,TRBD1,CASSIRGHTEAFF
TRBV6-1,-,CASSEDRDGNTIYF
TRBV27,-,CASSLFGQNNEQFF
TRBV4-2,-,CASSQDRAGYTF
TRBV2,-,CASCGGLNQPQHF
TRBV27,-,CATTSSDPTGELFF
TRBV7-9,TRBD1,CASSIKGAATGELFF
TRBV7-9,-,CASSLGALGQTEAFF
TRBV7-9,-,CASSLRLGGATDTQYF
TRBV7-6,TRBD2,CASSPRSGGAQEQFF